The clone carrying this T cell receptor (beta chain) was seen many times. Its antigen is undetermined. This CDR3 has 13 amino acids. Germline-derived CDR1 and CDR2 are SQVTM and ANQGSEA. The data originate from a study of T-cell reconstitution after alpha-beta-depleted transplantation in children. Study findings and constraints: In patients about two months after transplant, alpha-beta T cells reportedly arose from several hundred expanded graft clones. Certain patients had high TCRbeta diversity at day 60, and it came from recipient T cells and thymic progenitors that survived. T-cell counts and diversity at one year post-transplant came mainly from newly produced T cells.

This sample's TCRbeta library carried unique molecular identifier barcodes. Via MiXCR, TCRdb re-called the PCR reads, giving one row per CDR3 protein. The table includes hundreds of thousands of distinct CDR3 sequences, about 10% detected once. The TCR sequence derives from a child aged 2 to 10 with inherited bone marrow failure, due to receive a stem cell transplant. Sequenced material: PBMCs, taken before TCRalphabeta/CD19-depleted stem cell transplant. The V call is TRBV29-1, the J call TRBJ1-2; TRBD1 aligns across 10 bases. The chain's CDR3 is CGTTGGEGDGYTF. The DNA for the CDR3 is TGCGGGACGACAGGGGGCGAAGGAGATGGCTACACCTTC.